This T cell receptor (beta chain) was identified during a study of PD-1 blockade in mismatch repair-deficient tumors listed by TCRdb under 2017. For the study in its entirety: The trial enrolled roughly 83 consecutive patients with roughly twelve mismatch repair-deficient cancer types between 2013 and late 2016, all previously treated and progressing. Deep sequencing of TCR CDR3 regions was used to track tumor-associated T cell clones in peripheral blood of patients responding to PD-1 blockade.

As for this clone: No antigen is known for it. The input lacks base qualities; no much larger clone sits a single base away.

According to the germline V gene, CDR1 reads SGDLS and CDR2 reads YYNGEE. V loses 0 bases at its end and J loses 5 bases; junction bases beyond the gene matches: 5. The CDR3 runs 17 residues from the cysteine to the phenylalanine. Only the CDR3 DNA stays, 51 bases, in frame from base 1. For each enrolled patient, mismatch repair deficiency was established using either polymerase chain reaction or immunohistochemistry. TCR sequencing was carried out for three patients who responded to pembrolizumab therapy. Pembrolizumab PD-1 blockade was prospectively tested in advanced mismatch repair-deficient cancers, regardless of tissue of origin, in the phase II trial. Peripheral blood T cell samples were serially collected before and at multiple times after PD-1 blockade was started. Blood sampling times were reported as weeks after the first pembrolizumab dose. Libraries were built with the immunoSEQ multiplex PCR assay. The clones in this table, taken by TCRdb from immuneACCESS, are in-frame only. Not every clone is retained; where verified, under half of the shortfall comes from an unresolved V gene, and the cause of the rest is unknown. Counted in this sample were about 120,000 clones; around nine tenths of them appeared once. The ten largest clones represent approximately 12% of the sample.

Beyond this particular receptor, the publication reports: Clones residing in the tumor, which were often undetectable in blood before treatment, expanded quickly after pembrolizumab and then contracted, generally before radiologic responses.

The specimen comprised peripheral blood, sampled almost 74 weeks after starting pembrolizumab. The TCR sequence derives from an adult with mismatch repair-deficient cancer. The chain links TRBV9 with TRBJ2-2, with TRBD2 identical over 12 junction bases. The nucleotides are TGTGCCAGCAGCGTAGGACTAGCGGGGGAATATACCGGGGAGCTGTTTTTT. This yields the protein CASSVGLAGEYTGELFF.